These 26 T cell receptor beta chains originate from one sample sequenced in a study of T cell changes during pregnancy in multiple sclerosis. The data were produced by immunoSEQ multiplex PCR, yet TCRdb's version contains in-frame clones alone and is incomplete. This table has approximately 110,000 clones, roughly nine tenths appearing once. This material consisted of peripheral blood, taken in the third trimester of pregnancy. The receptors here all came from a female donor with multiple sclerosis, enrolled in a pregnancy study.

This clone was detected only a few times. This chain connects TRBV28 to TRBJ2-3, with TRBD2 matching 9 bases. V was pared by 5 bases and J by 11 bases, with 17 bases of the junction left unmatched. Germline CDR1 MDHEN, CDR2 SYDVKM. The CDR3 extends over 16 amino acids. CDR3 in amino acids: CASSTLAGEGNGGQYF. The CDR3 nucleotides read TGTGCCAGCAGTACATTAGCGGGAGAGGGGAATGGGGGGCAGTATTTT.

The rearrangement links TRBV10-3 to TRBJ2-7; D not resolved. CDR3 length equals 12 residues. V was pared by 4 bases and J by 7 bases, with 11 bases between. Germline assignment: CDR1 ENHRY and CDR2 SYGVKD. This chain's CDR3 is CAISVPGFEQYF. The CDR3 DNA follows: TGTGCCATCAGTGTACCCGGGTTTGAGCAGTACTTC.

V and J are TRBV5-6 and TRBJ1-4; 9 nucleotides agree with TRBD1. CDR1 is SGHDT, CDR2 YYEEEE, per germline. The CDR3 is 15 residues long. Germline trimming cut 4 bases from V and 8 bases from J; bases unmatched to any gene: 9. CDR3: CASSDIGQGREKLFF. The CDR3 DNA reads TGTGCCAGCAGCGACATTGGACAGGGGCGGGAAAAACTGTTTTTT.

J is TRBJ2-7 and V is TRBV5-1, with a tentative D call TRBD2 (6 bases). Germline V gene lookup returns CDR1 SGHRS and CDR2 YFSETQ. There are 15 residues in the CDR3. V lost 0 bases, J lost 3 bases, and 13 bases lay in between. CDR3: CASSLAGSSDYEQYF. DNA for the CDR3: TGCGCCAGCAGCTTGGCCGGATCTAGCGACTACGAGCAGTACTTC.

The J gene is TRBJ1-2, the V gene TRBV11-2, with TRBD1 identical over 7 bases. Germline loops: CDR1 SGHAT, CDR2 FQNNGV. Losses at the gene ends were 5 bases for V and 8 bases for J; bases not matched to a gene: 11. The CDR3 length is 14 residues. CDR3 nucleotides: TGTGCCAGCAGCCTTGTTGGGACAGAAGCGGGCTACACCTTC. Encoded protein: CASSLVGTEAGYTF.

This rearrangement joins TRBV18 to TRBJ2-5; TRBD1 matches at 7 bases. After removal of 5 bases from V and 2 bases from J, the junction contained 5 bases not matched to a gene. The CDR3 length is 14 residues. Germline-derived CDR1 and CDR2 are KGHSH and LQKENI. The CDR3 DNA reads as TGTGCCAGCTCATCCGGGACAGCACAAGAGACCCAGTACTTC. Translating it yields CASSSGTAQETQYF.

The J gene is TRBJ2-3, the V gene TRBV29-1; the D gene is possibly TRBD1 (5 bases). Per germline, CDR1 SQVTM and CDR2 ANQGSEA. With 0 bases removed from V and 2 bases from J, the gap between germline ends came to 9 bases. The CDR3 has 14 residues. The CDR3 loop is CSVEDLTVTDTQYF. CDR3 nucleotide sequence: TGCAGCGTTGAAGATTTGACAGTCACAGATACGCAGTATTTT.

The V call is TRBV6-1, the J call TRBJ2-5; 7 bases line up with TRBD1. Trimming cost V 5 bases and J 2 bases; bases outside gene matches: 5. The CDR3 contains 14 residues. Germline loops: CDR1 MNHNS, CDR2 SASEGT. The CDR3 loop reads CASSIQGLQETQYF. The CDR3 coding sequence is TGTGCCAGCAGTATACAGGGGTTACAAGAGACCCAGTACTTC.

The rearrangement joins TRBV29-1 to TRBJ1-2; 11 nucleotides agree with TRBD1. Germline values: CDR1 SQVTM, CDR2 ANQGSEA. V shed 4 bases and J 8 bases; nucleotides not matched to a gene: 3. The CDR3 spans 12 residues. The CDR3 nucleotides are TGCAGCGTTGGGGGACAGGGGGTCGGCTACACCTTC. It specifies CSVGGQGVGYTF.

The chain links TRBV9 to TRBJ2-1; D remains ambiguous. The CDR3 has 11 amino acids. In germline, CDR1 is SGDLS, CDR2 YYNGEE. V dropped 5 bases and J dropped 5 bases, with 5 bases sitting between them. In nucleotides, the CDR3 is TGTGCCAGCAGGTCCGACAATGAGCAGTTCTTC. This codes for CASRSDNEQFF.

The V and J genes are TRBV30 and TRBJ1-5; no definite D call. The CDR3 has 14 amino acids. V lost 2 bases and J lost 5, with 13 bases in between. Germline loops: CDR1 GTSNPN, CDR2 SVGIG (reference sequence). CDR3 sequence: CAWSLSGDYQPQHF. CDR3 DNA sequence: TGTGCCTGGAGTCTCTCCGGGGATTATCAGCCCCAGCATTTT. Full variable domain (remainder filled in from reference TRBV30 and TRBJ1-5): SQTIHQWPATLVQPVGSPLSLECTVEGTSNPNLYWYRQAAGRGLQLLFYSVGIGQISSEVPQNLSASRPQDRQFILSSKKLLLSDSGFYLCAWSLSGDYQPQHFGDGTRLSIL.

The chain combines TRBV2 with TRBJ1-4; 7 bases fit TRBD1. With 5 bases clipped from V and 4 bases from J, the junction kept 4 bases outside the gene matches. The CDR3 runs to 14 residues. In germline, CDR1 is SNHLY, CDR2 FYNNEI. As DNA, the CDR3 is TGTGCCAGCAGTTCAGGGGGATATAATGAAAAACTGTTTTTT. Its protein product is CASSSGGYNEKLFF.

The rearrangement links TRBV19 to TRBJ1-1, with D maybe TRBD1 (6 bases). V dropped 5 bases and J dropped 1 base, with 14 bases sitting between them. The CDR3 covers 15 residues. From germline, CDR1 is LNHDA and CDR2 SQIVND (reference sequence). The CDR3 here is CASSSPGAANTEAFF. The CDR3 DNA reads as TGTGCCAGTAGTTCGCCAGGGGCCGCGAACACTGAAGCTTTCTTT.

The V gene is TRBV5-1, the J gene TRBJ1-2; 7 bases fit TRBD1. Per germline, CDR1 SGHRS and CDR2 YFSETQ. V lost 3 bases and J lost 4; bases outside the gene matches: 6. The CDR3 covers 14 residues. The CDR3 protein is CASSSRDRAYGYTF. The CDR3 nucleotides are TGCGCCAGCAGCTCACGGGACAGAGCCTATGGCTACACCTTC.

V and J are TRBV7-3 and TRBJ2-3; 8 nucleotides agree with TRBD2. In germline, CDR1 is SGHTA, CDR2 FQGTGA. The V segment lost 5 bases and the J segment 4 bases; nucleotides outside the gene matches: 11. CDR3 length: 16 amino acids. The CDR3 spells CASSPIGTSGPDTQYF. The CDR3 DNA is TGTGCCAGCAGCCCCATTGGGACTAGTGGCCCAGATACGCAGTATTTT.

CDR3 coding DNA: TGTGCCAGCAGCCGATCGGGGACCTACGAGCAGTACTTC. This translates into CASSRSGTYEQYF. The chain employs TRBV14 and TRBJ2-7; a weak D match, TRBD2 (5 bases). Trimming shortened V by 4 bases and J by 2 bases, and 9 bases separated the two germline ends. CDR3 length: 13 residues. Germline CDR1 and CDR2: SGHDN and FVKESK.

This sequence joins TRBV10-3 and TRBJ2-7, with TRBD2 matching over 10 bases. The trim removed 9 bases at V and 2 bases at J, leaving 7 bases unmatched. Germline V lookup: CDR1 ENHRY, CDR2 SYGVKD. The CDR3 runs 14 residues. CDR3 bases: TGTGCCATGCGATCTAGCGGGGGTCCCTACGAGCAGTACTTC. This encodes CAMRSSGGPYEQYF.

This chain links TRBV27 with TRBJ2-1; D is undetermined. Germline loops: CDR1 MNHEY, CDR2 SMNVEV (reference sequence). This CDR3 has 16 amino acids. The V end lost 3 bases, the J end lost 0 bases, and 12 bases lay between the germline ends. The CDR3 DNA sequence: TGTGCCAGCAGTTTGGCTTTGTCAAGCTCCTACAATGAGCAGTTCTTC. Residues: CASSLALSSSYNEQFF.

The chain uses TRBV5-6 and TRBJ1-6; D is possibly TRBD1 (5 bases). The germline CDR1 and CDR2 sequences are SGHDT and YYEEEE. This CDR3 comprises 16 residues. The V end lost 3 bases, the J end lost 9 bases, and 19 bases lay between the germline ends. This chain's CDR3 is CASSSVGGVLSSPLHF. DNA for the CDR3: TGTGCCAGCAGCTCGGTTGGGGGGGTTCTTAGTTCACCCCTCCACTTT.

This clone was found a few times. The chain carries TRBV28 and TRBJ1-5; D uncertain. Germline V gene data show CDR1 as MDHEN and CDR2 as SYDVKM. Trimming pared 3 bases from V and 2 bases from J, leaving 8 bases between. The CDR3 covers 14 residues. For the CDR3, the DNA is TGTGCCAGCAGTTTGAGGAGGGGCAATCAGCCCCAGCATTTT. Translation: CASSLRRGNQPQHF.

This rearrangement joins TRBV6-5 to TRBJ2-6; no firm D call. CDR1 and CDR2 (germline): MNHEY, SVGAGI. The CDR3 runs to 14 residues. Trimming removed 5 bases from V and 0 bases from J, with 5 bases in between. The chain's CDR3 is CASSRSSGANVLTF. The CDR3 DNA is TGTGCCAGCAGTCGGAGCTCTGGGGCCAACGTCCTGACTTTC.

The rearrangement joins TRBV28 to TRBJ2-5; D uncertain. CDR3 size: 13 residues. Germline V gene lookup returns CDR1 MDHEN and CDR2 SYDVKM. V lost 1 base to trimming and J lost 3 bases, with 6 bases between them. The CDR3, as DNA: TGTGCCAGCAGTTTATTCGAGAAAGAGACCCAGTACTTC. The encoded protein is CASSLFEKETQYF.

This chain connects TRBV19 to TRBJ1-2; possibly TRBD1 for D (5 bases). Germline CDR1 is LNHDA and CDR2 is SQIVND (reference sequence). The CDR3 has 16 residues. Trimming shortened V by 6 bases and J by 4 bases, and 21 bases separated the two germline ends. CDR3 protein: CASSTASGGRGYGYTF. The CDR3 DNA reads TGTGCCAGTAGCACCGCTTCGGGGGGGAGAGGCTATGGCTACACCTTC.

The chain carries TRBV28 and TRBJ2-5, with TRBD1 as a possible D gene (5 bases). Trimming cost V 8 bases and J 0 bases, with 16 bases left between them. This CDR3 is built from 15 residues. Per germline, CDR1 MDHEN and CDR2 SYDVKM. The CDR3 region is CASGGAERHQETQYF. DNA of the CDR3: TGTGCCAGCGGTGGGGCGGAAAGGCACCAAGAGACCCAGTACTTC.

The chain links TRBV5-1 to TRBJ2-3, with TRBD2 as a possible D gene (6 bases). V lost 0 bases, J lost 1 base, and 6 bases lay in between. CDR1 is SGHRS and CDR2 is YFSETQ in the germline V gene. The CDR3 is 14 amino acids. CDR3 DNA: TGCGCCAGCAGCTTGGAGCGGGGCACAGATACGCAGTATTTT. Translating it yields CASSLERGTDTQYF.

CDR3 sequence reads: CASSDPGGGTDTQYF. The CDR3 DNA is TGTGCCAGCAGCGATCCAGGCGGGGGCACAGATACGCAGTATTTT. The rearrangement uses TRBV27 and TRBJ2-3; D possibly corresponds to TRBD2 (6 bases). The CDR3 runs 15 residues. Trimming removed 6 bases at V and 1 base at J, with 14 bases between. From germline, CDR1 is MNHEY and CDR2 SMNVEV (reference sequence).